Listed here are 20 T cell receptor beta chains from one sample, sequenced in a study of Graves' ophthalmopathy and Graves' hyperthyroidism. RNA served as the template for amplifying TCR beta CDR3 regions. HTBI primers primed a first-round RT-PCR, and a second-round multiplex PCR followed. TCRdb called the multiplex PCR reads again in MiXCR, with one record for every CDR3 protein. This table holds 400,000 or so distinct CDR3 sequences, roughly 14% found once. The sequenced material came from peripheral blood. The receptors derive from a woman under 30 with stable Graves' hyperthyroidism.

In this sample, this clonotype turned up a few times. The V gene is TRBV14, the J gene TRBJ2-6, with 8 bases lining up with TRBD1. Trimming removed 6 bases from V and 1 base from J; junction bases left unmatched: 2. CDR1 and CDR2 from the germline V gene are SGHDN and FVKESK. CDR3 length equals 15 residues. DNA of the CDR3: TGTGCCAGCAGGCGGACAGGGTCTGGGGCCAACGTCCTGACTTTC. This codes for CASRRTGSGANVLTF.

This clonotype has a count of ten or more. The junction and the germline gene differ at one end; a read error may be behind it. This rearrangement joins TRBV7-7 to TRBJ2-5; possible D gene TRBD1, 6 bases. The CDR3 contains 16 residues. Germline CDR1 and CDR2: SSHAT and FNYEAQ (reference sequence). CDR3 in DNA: TGTGCTAGCAGCTTAGCGTGGAGAGGGGGTGGAGAGACCCAGTACTTC. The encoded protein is CASSLAWRGGGETQYF.

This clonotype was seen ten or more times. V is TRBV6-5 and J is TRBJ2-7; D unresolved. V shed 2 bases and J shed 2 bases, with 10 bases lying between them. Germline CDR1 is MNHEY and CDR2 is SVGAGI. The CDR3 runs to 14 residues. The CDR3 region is CASSYGGVTYEQYF. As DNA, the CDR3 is TGTGCCAGCAGTTACGGTGGGGTAACCTACGAGCAGTACTTC.

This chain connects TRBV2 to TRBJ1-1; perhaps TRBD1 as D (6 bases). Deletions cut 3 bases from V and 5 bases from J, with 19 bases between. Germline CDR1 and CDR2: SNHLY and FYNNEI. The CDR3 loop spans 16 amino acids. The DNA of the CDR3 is TGTGCCAGCAGTGAGCGTCAGGGGAGAGGGAGGACTGAAGCTTTCTTT. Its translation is CASSERQGRGRTEAFF.

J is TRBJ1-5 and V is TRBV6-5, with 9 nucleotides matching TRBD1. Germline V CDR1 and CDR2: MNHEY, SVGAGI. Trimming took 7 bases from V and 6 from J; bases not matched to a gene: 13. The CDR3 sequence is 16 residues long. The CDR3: CASTWTRTGVGQPQHF. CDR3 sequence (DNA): TGTGCCAGCACTTGGACCCGGACAGGGGTGGGTCAGCCCCAGCATTTT.

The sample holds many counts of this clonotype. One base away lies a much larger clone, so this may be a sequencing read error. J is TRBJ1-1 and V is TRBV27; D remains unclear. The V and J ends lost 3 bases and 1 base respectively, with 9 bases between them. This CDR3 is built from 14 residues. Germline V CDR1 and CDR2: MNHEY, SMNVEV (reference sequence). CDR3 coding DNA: TGTGCCAGCAGTTTCTGGGCCGGGAACACTGAAGCTTTCTTT. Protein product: CASSFWAGNTEAFF.

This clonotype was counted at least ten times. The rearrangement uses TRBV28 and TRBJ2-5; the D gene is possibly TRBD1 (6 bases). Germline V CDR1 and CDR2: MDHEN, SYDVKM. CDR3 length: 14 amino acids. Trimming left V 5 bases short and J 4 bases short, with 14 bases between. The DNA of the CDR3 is TGTGCCAGCAGTCCCCTCACAGGGCGAGAGACCCAGTACTTC. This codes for CASSPLTGRETQYF.

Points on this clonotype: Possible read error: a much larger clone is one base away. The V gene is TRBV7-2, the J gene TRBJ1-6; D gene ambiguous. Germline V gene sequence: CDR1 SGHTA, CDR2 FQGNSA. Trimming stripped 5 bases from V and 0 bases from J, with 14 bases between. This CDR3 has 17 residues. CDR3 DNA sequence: TGTGCCAGCAGCCTTCGCTCGAAGAGCTCCTATAATTCACCCCTCCACTTT. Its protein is CASSLRSKSSYNSPLHF.

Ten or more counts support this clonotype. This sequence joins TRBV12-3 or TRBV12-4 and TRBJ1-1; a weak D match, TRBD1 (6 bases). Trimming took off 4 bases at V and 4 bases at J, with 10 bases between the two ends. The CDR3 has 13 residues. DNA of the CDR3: TGTGCCAGCAGTTCAAAGGGGGGCACTGAAGCTTTCTTT. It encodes CASSSKGGTEAFF.

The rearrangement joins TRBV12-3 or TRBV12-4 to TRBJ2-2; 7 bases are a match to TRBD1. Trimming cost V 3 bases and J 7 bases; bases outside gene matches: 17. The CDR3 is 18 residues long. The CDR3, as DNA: TGTGCCAGCAGTTTTTCACTCAGACAGGGAGCCTGGGGCGGGGAGCTGTTTTTT. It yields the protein CASSFSLRQGAWGGELFF.

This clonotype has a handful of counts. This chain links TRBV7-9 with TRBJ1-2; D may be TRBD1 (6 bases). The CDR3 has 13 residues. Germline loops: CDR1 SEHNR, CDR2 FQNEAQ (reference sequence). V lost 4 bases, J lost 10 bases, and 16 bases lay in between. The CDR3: CASSSHRVSAYTF. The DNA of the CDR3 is TGTGCCAGCAGCTCTCACAGGGTTTCAGCCTACACCTTC.

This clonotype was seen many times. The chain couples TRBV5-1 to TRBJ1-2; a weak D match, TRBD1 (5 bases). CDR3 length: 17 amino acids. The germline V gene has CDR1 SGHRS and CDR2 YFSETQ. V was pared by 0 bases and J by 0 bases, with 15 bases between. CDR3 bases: TGCGCCAGCAGCTTGGGGCCAGGGCGTTCGGCTAACTATGGCTACACCTTC. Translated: CASSLGPGRSANYGYTF.

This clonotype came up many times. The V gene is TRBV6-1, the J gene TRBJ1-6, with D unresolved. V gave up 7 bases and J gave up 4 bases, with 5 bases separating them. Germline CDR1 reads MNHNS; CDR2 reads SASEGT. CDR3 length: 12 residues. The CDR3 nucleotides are TGTGCCAGCACAGCTTATAATTCACCCCTCCACTTT. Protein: CASTAYNSPLHF.

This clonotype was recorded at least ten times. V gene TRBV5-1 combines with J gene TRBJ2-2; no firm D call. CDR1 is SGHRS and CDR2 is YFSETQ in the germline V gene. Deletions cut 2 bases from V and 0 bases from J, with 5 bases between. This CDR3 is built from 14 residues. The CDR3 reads CASSFTANTGELFF. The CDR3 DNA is TGCGCCAGCAGCTTTACAGCGAACACCGGGGAGCTGTTTTTT.

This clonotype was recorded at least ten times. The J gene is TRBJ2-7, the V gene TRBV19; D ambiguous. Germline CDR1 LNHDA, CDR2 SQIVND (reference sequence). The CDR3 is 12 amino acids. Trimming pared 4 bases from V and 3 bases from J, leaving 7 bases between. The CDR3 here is CASSRGYYEQYF. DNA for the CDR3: TGTGCCAGTAGTAGGGGTTACTACGAGCAGTACTTC.

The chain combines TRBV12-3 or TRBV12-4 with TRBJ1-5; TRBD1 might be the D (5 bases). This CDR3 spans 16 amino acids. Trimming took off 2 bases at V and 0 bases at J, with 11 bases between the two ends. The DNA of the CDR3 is TGTGCCAGCAGTTTAAAATTCGGGGGTAGCAATCAGCCCCAGCATTTT. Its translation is CASSLKFGGSNQPQHF.

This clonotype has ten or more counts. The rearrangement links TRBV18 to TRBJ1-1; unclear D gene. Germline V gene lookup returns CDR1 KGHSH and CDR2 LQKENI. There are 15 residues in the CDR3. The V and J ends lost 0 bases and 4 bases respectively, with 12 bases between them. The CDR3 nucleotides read TGTGCCAGCTCACCACCGGTTCAAGCACGCACTGAAGCTTTCTTT. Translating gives CASSPPVQARTEAFF.

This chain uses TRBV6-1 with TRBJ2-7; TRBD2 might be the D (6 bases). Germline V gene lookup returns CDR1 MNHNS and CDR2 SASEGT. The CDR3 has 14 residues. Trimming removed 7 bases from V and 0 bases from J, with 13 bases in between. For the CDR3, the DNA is TGTGCCAGCACCGGGGGATCCCTCTCCTACGAGCAGTACTTC. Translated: CASTGGSLSYEQYF.

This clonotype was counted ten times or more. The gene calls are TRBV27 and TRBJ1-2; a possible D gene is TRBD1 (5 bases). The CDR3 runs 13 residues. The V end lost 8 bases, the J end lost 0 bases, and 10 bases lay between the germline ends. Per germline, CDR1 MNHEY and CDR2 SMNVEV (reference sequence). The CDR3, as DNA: TGTGCCAGCCGCGGGACCGCTAACTATGGCTACACCTTC. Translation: CASRGTANYGYTF.

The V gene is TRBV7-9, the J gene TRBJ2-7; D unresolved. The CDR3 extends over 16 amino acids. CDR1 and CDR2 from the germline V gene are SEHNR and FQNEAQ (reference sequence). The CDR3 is CVCSTTPVQLNYEQYF. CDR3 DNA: TGTGTCTGCAGCACCACTCCGGTACAGTTGAATTACGAGCAGTACTTC.